A selection of T cell receptor beta chains follows, all from one sample in a study of blood T cell repertoires in COVID-19. Sequencing was performed with immunoSEQ multiplex PCR; in TCRdb, only in-frame clones are kept and a portion is missing. Among 220,000 or so clones, about 93% were seen once, and the ten largest hold over 0.75%. Specimen: peripheral blood. These TCRs come from a man in his 60s with COVID-19, enrolled during active disease. CDR3s include the opening cysteine and the closing phenylalanine or tryptophan. A D gene is named only where the DNA matches it firmly. Clone size is given for some rows only: seen once, a few or many times, or a class if the clone is expanded.

cdr3_nt cdr3_aa d_call v_call cdr3_length clone_size j_call
TGCGCCAGCAGCGGCGGAGGCGGGGCTTCCTACAATGAGCAGTTCTTC CASSGGGGASYNEQFF . TRBV5-1 16 . TRBJ2-1
TGTGCCAGCTCGGCGGGGGAGAGGGGCACTGAAGCTTTCTTT CASSAGERGTEAFF . TRBV5-6 14 . TRBJ1-1
TGTGCCTGGAGTGTGGGGCAGGGGGGCTACACCTTC CAWSVGQGGYTF . TRBV30 12 . TRBJ1-2
TGCGCCAGCAGCCAGCTAGCGTTCACAGATACGCAGTATTTT CASSQLAFTDTQYF . TRBV4-1 14 . TRBJ2-3
TGTGCCAGCAGGGACAGGGCGAAAGCAGGGGCCAACGTCCTGACTTTC CASRDRAKAGANVLTF TRBD1 TRBV28 16 . TRBJ2-6
TGTGCCAGTACTAAGACTAGCGGGCACTACGAGCAGTACTTC CASTKTSGHYEQYF TRBD2 TRBV19 14 . TRBJ2-7
TGCGCCAGCAGCTTATGGACAGGGCGCTCTGGGGCCAACGTCCTGACTTTC CASSLWTGRSGANVLTF TRBD1 TRBV5-1 17 . TRBJ2-6
TGTGCCAGCAGTTTAAGGGGTTTCAGTGAAAATTCACCCCTCCACTTT CASSLRGFSENSPLHF . TRBV27 16 . TRBJ1-6
TGCAGCGTTTGTCAGGGGAACACTGAAGCTTTCTTT CSVCQGNTEAFF . TRBV29-1 12 . TRBJ1-1
TGTGCCAGTAGTGAGTCGGGGGGGCCCGGGGATACGCAGTATTTT CASSESGGPGDTQYF TRBD2 TRBV19 15 . TRBJ2-3
TGTGCCAGCAGCTTAGGAGGTGCCGCAGCCCAGCCCCAGCATTTT CASSLGGAAAQPQHF . TRBV7-2 15 few TRBJ1-5
TGTGCCAGCAGTTCCGCCGGGGAGGGTCGGGAAAAACTGTTTTTT CASSSAGEGREKLFF . TRBV5-4 15 . TRBJ1-4
TGTGCCAGTAGTCTCCGTGGGACAGGCGGCTACACCTTC CASSLRGTGGYTF TRBD1 TRBV19 13 . TRBJ1-2
TGTGCCAGCAACCCGCCCCCCGGGACAGGGGCCTACGAGCAGTACTTC CASNPPPGTGAYEQYF TRBD1 TRBV5-6 16 . TRBJ2-7
TGTGCCAGCAGTGAATATTTGAGGGAAGTCACAGATACGCAGTATTTT CASSEYLREVTDTQYF . TRBV6-1 16 once TRBJ2-3
TGTGCCACCAGCAGAGATCGGGGATCCCAGCCCCAGCATTTT CATSRDRGSQPQHF . TRBV15 14 once TRBJ1-5
TGTGCCAGCAGCTTCGAGGGGGTATTGAACACTGAAGCTTTCTTT CASSFEGVLNTEAFF . TRBV7-2 15 . TRBJ1-1
TGCGCCAGCAGCTTGGCAACTAGCCCCTACGAGCAGTACTTC CASSLATSPYEQYF . TRBV5-1 14 . TRBJ2-7
TGTGCCAGTAGTATAGATGGGCGGGCCGGGGAGCTGTTTTTT CASSIDGRAGELFF . TRBV19 14 . TRBJ2-2
TGTGCCAGCAGTGAGGAGGGGACAGGACCTAATGAGCAGTTCTTC CASSEEGTGPNEQFF TRBD1 TRBV2 15 once TRBJ2-1
TGTGCCATCAGTAAAAGACAGGAAGCTGAAGCTTTCTTT CAISKRQEAEAFF . TRBV10-3 13 . TRBJ1-1
TGTGCCAGCAGTCCGGGACTAGCGGGAACGTTAGCCAAAAACATTCAGTACTTC CASSPGLAGTLAKNIQYF TRBD2 TRBV7-2 18 . TRBJ2-4
TGTGCCAGCAGCTTAGCGGGGGGAACAATCTCTGGAAACACCATATATTTT CASSLAGGTISGNTIYF . TRBV7-2 17 . TRBJ1-3
TGTGCCAGCAGCCCAGGACAGGCAGGTCAGCCCCAGCATTTT CASSPGQAGQPQHF TRBD1 TRBV14 14 . TRBJ1-5
TGTGCCAGCAGCCAAGATCGCGGCAGGGGGCGGACCGAGCAGTACTTC CASSQDRGRGRTEQYF TRBD1 TRBV4-2 16 . TRBJ2-7
TGTGCCAGCAGTTTAAGAGAGGGGGGGCCCTACGAGCAGTACTTC CASSLREGGPYEQYF . TRBV27 15 . TRBJ2-7
TGTGCCAGTTCCGGCGGGATGAACACTGAAGCTTTCTTT CASSGGMNTEAFF . TRBV7-9 13 . TRBJ1-1
TGCAGTGCTAGTGCGGCTAGCGGACAAGAGACCCAGTACTTC CSASAASGQETQYF TRBD2 TRBV20-1 14 . TRBJ2-5
TGCGCCAGCAGCCAAGGGTTTAGGACTAGAAATAAGAGCACAGATACGCAGTATTTT CASSQGFRTRNKSTDTQYF TRBD2 TRBV4-3 19 once TRBJ2-3
TGTGCCAGCAGTACAGGGACACCTCCTTCACCCCTCCACTTT CASSTGTPPSPLHF . TRBV6-6 14 . TRBJ1-6
TGTGCCAGCCGTACAGGGGCAGATACTGAAGCTTTCTTT CASRTGADTEAFF TRBD1 TRBV7-9 13 . TRBJ1-1
TGTGCCAGCAGCGTCGGACTGTCCGTTTCCTACGAGCAGTACTTC CASSVGLSVSYEQYF . TRBV9 15 . TRBJ2-7
TGTGCCAGCAGCTTAAATGTAGCCGGCTCGGGGGAAGCTTTCTTT CASSLNVAGSGEAFF . TRBV7-2 15 . TRBJ1-1
TGTGCCAGCAGCGCGACAGGGGGATCTAACTATGGCTACACCTTC CASSATGGSNYGYTF TRBD1 TRBV9 15 . TRBJ1-2
TGTGCCAGCTCACCCCCGGGACAGGGGCCCGGGGAGCTGTTTTTT CASSPPGQGPGELFF TRBD1 TRBV18 15 . TRBJ2-2
TGTGCCACCAGTGATTTGGGGACTAGCGGGAGATACGAGCAGTACTTC CATSDLGTSGRYEQYF TRBD2 TRBV24-1 16 . TRBJ2-7
TGTGCCAGCAGTTTAGGAGGTCCCTACGAGCAGTACTTC CASSLGGPYEQYF . TRBV28 13 few TRBJ2-7
TGTGCCAGCAAACGACAGGGGGCGTCCGGGGAGCTGTTTTTT CASKRQGASGELFF TRBD1 TRBV11-2 14 . TRBJ2-2
TGTGCCAGCAGTCTAAGGACTAGCGGCCCCTACGAGCAGTACTTC CASSLRTSGPYEQYF TRBD2 TRBV27 15 . TRBJ2-7
TGTGCCAGCAGTCCGGGGATACTTGGAAACACCATATATTTT CASSPGILGNTIYF . TRBV6-2/TRBV6-3 14 . TRBJ1-3
TGTGCCAGCAGTTACGACAGGGCTTATGGCTACACCTTC CASSYDRAYGYTF TRBD1 TRBV6-5 13 . TRBJ1-2
TGCAGCGTAATCAAGACAGGGTCCACCGGGGAGCTGTTTTTT CSVIKTGSTGELFF TRBD1 TRBV29-1 14 . TRBJ2-2